This T cell receptor (beta chain) was observed in a study of T-cell reconstitution after alpha-beta-depleted transplantation in children. Study results and caveats: The main origin of T-cell counts and diversity one year after transplant was newly produced T cells.

This clonotype was seen only a few times. Its target is not known. A library of TCRbeta sequences, prepared with unique molecular identifiers, was generated. MiXCR, applied by TCRdb to the PCR reads, yields one record per CDR3 protein. The sample holds a few hundred thousand distinct CDR3 sequences, about a quarter seen once. This TCR derives from a boy younger than two with Wiskott-Aldrich syndrome, due to receive a stem cell transplant. This sample comprised PBMCs, obtained before TCRalphabeta/CD19-depleted stem cell transplant.

Written as DNA, the CDR3 is TGCAGTGCTAGGGGGACCGAGTACAATGAGCAGTTCTTC. Translated, it gives CSARGTEYNEQFF. The rearrangement joins TRBV20-1 to TRBJ2-1; D tentatively fits TRBD1 or TRBD2 (5 bases each). V lost 3 bases and J lost 4, with 10 bases in between. In germline, CDR1 is DFQATT, CDR2 SNEGSKA (reference sequence). The CDR3 extends over 13 amino acids.